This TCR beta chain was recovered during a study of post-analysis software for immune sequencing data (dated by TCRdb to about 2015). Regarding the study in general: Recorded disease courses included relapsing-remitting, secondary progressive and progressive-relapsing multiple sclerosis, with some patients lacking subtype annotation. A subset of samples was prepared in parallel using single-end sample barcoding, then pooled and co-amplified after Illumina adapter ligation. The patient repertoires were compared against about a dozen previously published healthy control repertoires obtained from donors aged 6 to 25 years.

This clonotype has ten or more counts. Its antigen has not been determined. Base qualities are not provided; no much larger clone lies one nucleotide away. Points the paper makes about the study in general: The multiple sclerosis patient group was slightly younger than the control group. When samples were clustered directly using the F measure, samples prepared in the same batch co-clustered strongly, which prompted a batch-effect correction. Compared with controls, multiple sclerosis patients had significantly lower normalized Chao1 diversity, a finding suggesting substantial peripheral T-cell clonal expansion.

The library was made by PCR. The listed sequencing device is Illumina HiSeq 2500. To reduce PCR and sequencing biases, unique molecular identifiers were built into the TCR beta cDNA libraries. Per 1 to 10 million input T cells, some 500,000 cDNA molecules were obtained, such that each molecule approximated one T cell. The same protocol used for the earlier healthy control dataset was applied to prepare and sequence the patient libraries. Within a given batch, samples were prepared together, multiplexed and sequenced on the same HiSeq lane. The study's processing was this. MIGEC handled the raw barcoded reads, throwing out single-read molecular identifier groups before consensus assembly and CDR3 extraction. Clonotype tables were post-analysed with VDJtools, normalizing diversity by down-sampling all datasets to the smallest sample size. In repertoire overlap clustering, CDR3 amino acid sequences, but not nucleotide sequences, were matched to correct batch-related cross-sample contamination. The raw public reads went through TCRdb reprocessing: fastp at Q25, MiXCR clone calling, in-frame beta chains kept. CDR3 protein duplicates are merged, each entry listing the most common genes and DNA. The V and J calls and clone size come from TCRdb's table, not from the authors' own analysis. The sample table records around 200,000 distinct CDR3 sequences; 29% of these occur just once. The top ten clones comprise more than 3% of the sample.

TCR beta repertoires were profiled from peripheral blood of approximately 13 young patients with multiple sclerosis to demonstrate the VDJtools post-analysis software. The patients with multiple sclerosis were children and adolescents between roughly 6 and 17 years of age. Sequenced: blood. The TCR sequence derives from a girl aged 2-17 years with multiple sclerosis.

The CDR3 protein: CASEPEGNEQYF. The sequenced DNA: TGTGCCTCAGAACCGGAGGGGAACGAGCAGTACTTC. The V and J segments used are TRBV2 and TRBJ2-7, with a tentative D gene TRBD2 over 6 matching bases. Including the terminal cysteine and phenylalanine, the CDR3 comprises 12 residues. The CDR3 DNA has 36 bases and is translated from base 1. CDR1 and CDR2, per the germline V gene, are SNHLY and FYNNEI. The germline ends are 16 bases apart after V is trimmed by 11 bases and J by 5 bases.